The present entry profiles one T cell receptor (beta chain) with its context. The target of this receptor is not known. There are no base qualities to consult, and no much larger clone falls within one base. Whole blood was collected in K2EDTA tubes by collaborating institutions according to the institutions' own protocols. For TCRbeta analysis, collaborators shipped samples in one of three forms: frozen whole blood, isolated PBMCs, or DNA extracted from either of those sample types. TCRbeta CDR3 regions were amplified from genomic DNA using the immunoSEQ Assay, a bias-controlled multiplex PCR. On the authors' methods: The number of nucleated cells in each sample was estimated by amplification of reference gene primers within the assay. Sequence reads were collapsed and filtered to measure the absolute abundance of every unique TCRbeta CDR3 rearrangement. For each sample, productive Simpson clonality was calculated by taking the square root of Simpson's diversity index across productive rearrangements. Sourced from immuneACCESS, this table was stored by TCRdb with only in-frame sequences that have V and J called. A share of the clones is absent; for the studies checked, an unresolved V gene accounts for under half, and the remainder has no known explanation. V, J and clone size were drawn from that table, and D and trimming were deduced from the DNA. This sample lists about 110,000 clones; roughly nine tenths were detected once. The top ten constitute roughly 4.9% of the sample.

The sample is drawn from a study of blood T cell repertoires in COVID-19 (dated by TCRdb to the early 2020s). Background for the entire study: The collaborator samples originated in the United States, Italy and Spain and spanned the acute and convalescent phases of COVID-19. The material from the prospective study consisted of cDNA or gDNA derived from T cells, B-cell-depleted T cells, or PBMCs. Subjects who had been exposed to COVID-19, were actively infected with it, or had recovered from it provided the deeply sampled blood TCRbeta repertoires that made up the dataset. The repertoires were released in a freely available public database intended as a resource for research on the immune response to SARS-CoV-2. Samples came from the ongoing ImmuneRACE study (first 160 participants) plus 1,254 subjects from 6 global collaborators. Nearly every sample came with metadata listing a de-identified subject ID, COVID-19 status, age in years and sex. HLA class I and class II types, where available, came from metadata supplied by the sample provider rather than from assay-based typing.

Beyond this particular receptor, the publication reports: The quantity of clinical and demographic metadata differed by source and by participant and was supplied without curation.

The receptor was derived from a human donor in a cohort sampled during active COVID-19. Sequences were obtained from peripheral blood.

CDR3 sequence: CASSQVGSTIQYF. Here is the DNA: TGTGCCAGCAGCCAAGTGGGCTCGACCATTCAGTACTTC. The chain is assembled from TRBV3-1 (or the pseudogene TRBV3-2) and TRBJ2-4, with an unclear D gene assignment. Reading from cysteine to phenylalanine, the CDR3 counts 13 amino acids. CDR3 DNA is the only sequence kept; it has 39 bases, read in frame from the first base. V is reduced by 1 base and J by 9 bases, leaving a spacing of 10 bases between them. CDR1 LGHDT and CDR2 YNNKEL were looked up in the germline V gene (reference sequence).